Listed below are T cell receptor beta chains from one sample, sequenced in a study of beta chain features in type 1 diabetes. Sequencing was performed with immunoSEQ multiplex PCR; in TCRdb, only in-frame clones are kept and a portion is missing. The sample includes a few hundred thousand clones, roughly 13% of them seen just once. Specimen: naive CD4+ T cells from blood. These receptors were taken from a woman aged 18-29 years with type 1 diabetes. Each CDR3 is given with its conserved first and last residue. A D gene is named only where the DNA matches it firmly. Clone size appears in some rows only: once, few, many, or a class for an expanded clone.

DNA	CDR3	D	V	J	size
TGTGCCAGCAGCCAGCTATACAGGGAAGATACGCAGTATTTT	CASSQLYREDTQYF	.	TRBV4-2	TRBJ2-3	.
TGTGCCAGCAGCTTAGAAGAGGCTTCAGAGACCCAGTACTTC	CASSLEEASETQYF	.	TRBV7-9	TRBJ2-5	few
TGTGCCAGCAGCCGAGACATTGATGGGACCCAGTACTTC	CASSRDIDGTQYF	.	TRBV7-9	TRBJ2-5	few
TGTGCCAGCAGCGTGACGGGGGGGGACTACTCCTACAATGAGCAGTTCTTC	CASSVTGGDYSYNEQFF	TRBD2	TRBV9	TRBJ2-1	.
TGTGCCAGCAGCGTAGGGTTCGCTAGCGGAGGTTACGAGCAGTACTTC	CASSVGFASGGYEQYF	TRBD2	TRBV9	TRBJ2-7	few
TGTGCCAGCAGCTCCGCGGGGGTCAATCAGCCCCAGCATTTT	CASSSAGVNQPQHF	.	TRBV7-6	TRBJ1-5	.
TGTGCCAGCAGGTCGGGACAGGGGGCTGTATTTACGCAGTATTTT	CASRSGQGAVFTQYF	TRBD1	TRBV28	TRBJ2-3	once
TGCGCCAGCAGCTTGGGGACAGAATATGGCTACACCTTC	CASSLGTEYGYTF	.	TRBV5-1	TRBJ1-2	few
TGTGCCAGCAGGTGGGAACAGGGGTCCTACAATGAGCAGTTCTTC	CASRWEQGSYNEQFF	TRBD1	TRBV2	TRBJ2-1	.
TGTGCCAGCAGCGTAGATTACGGGGAGCAGTACTTC	CASSVDYGEQYF	.	TRBV9	TRBJ2-7	few
TGTGCCAGCAGCGTAGAAAGCGGGAGGGCCGCTGAGCAGTTCTTC	CASSVESGRAAEQFF	TRBD2	TRBV9	TRBJ2-1	.
TGTGCCAGCAGCGTAGCGTCCGGGACAGGGGGCGCGTATGAGCAGTTCTTC	CASSVASGTGGAYEQFF	TRBD1	TRBV9	TRBJ2-1	.
TGTGCCAGCAGCCCCGGGACTAGCGGGTATCAAGAGACCCAGTACTTC	CASSPGTSGYQETQYF	TRBD2	TRBV28	TRBJ2-5	few
TGTGCCTGGAGTGGGCAAGGGGTTAACTATGGCTACACCTTC	CAWSGQGVNYGYTF	.	TRBV30	TRBJ1-2	.
TGCAGCGTTAGACAAAATCTTGACACTGAAGCTTTCTTT	CSVRQNLDTEAFF	.	TRBV29-1	TRBJ1-1	few
TGTGCCATCAGGGGACAGGGAATGGAGCCCCAGCATTTT	CAIRGQGMEPQHF	TRBD1	TRBV10-3	TRBJ1-5	.